One sample yielded the 9 T cell receptor beta chains listed below, sequenced in a study of T cell responses to AZD1222 COVID-19 vaccine. Here immunoSEQ multiplex PCR was the method, and the copy in TCRdb shows in-frame clones only, minus some. The sample shows about 140,000 clones, about 86% of them seen only once. This specimen consisted of peripheral blood, obtained 28 days after the second AZD1222 dose. The source of these receptors is an adult who received the AZD1222 COVID-19 vaccine.

The chain recombines TRBV24-1 with TRBJ1-2; tentatively, D is TRBD1 (5 bases). The CDR3 extends over 13 amino acids. Per germline, CDR1 KGHDR and CDR2 SFDVKD. V was shortened by 3 bases and J by 8 bases, with 12 bases between the two germline ends. The CDR3 protein is CATSDGGGRGYTF. The CDR3 bases are TGTGCCACCAGTGATGGGGGGGGAAGGGGCTACACCTTC.

The chain carries TRBV10-3 and TRBJ2-3; D is undetermined. In germline, CDR1 is ENHRY, CDR2 SYGVKD. V dropped 0 bases and J dropped 0 bases, with 4 bases sitting between them. This CDR3 has 14 amino acids. CDR3 sequence reads: CAISESTSTDTQYF. CDR3 nucleotides: TGTGCCATCAGTGAGTCGACAAGCACAGATACGCAGTATTTT.

J is TRBJ1-2 and V is TRBV28; D uncertain. The germline V and J ends were trimmed by 3 bases and 8 bases, with 10 bases remaining between them. The CDR3 is made up of 12 amino acids. CDR1 and CDR2 from the germline V gene are MDHEN and SYDVKM. CDR3 bases: TGTGCCAGCAGTTTCTGGGGTGAAGGCTACACCTTC. Translated: CASSFWGEGYTF.

The CDR3 nucleotides read TGTGCCAGCAGCGGACCCCAGAGCTCCTATAATTCACCCCTCCACTTT. It codes for CASSGPQSSYNSPLHF. This chain joins TRBV7-9 and TRBJ1-6; no clear D. The germline V gene encodes CDR1 SEHNR and CDR2 FQNEAQ (reference sequence). V lost 5 bases, J lost 0 bases, and 11 bases lay in between. The CDR3 has 16 amino acids.

V gene TRBV7-6 combines with J gene TRBJ2-2; 9 nucleotides line up with TRBD2. CDR1 is SGHVS, CDR2 FNYEAQ, per germline. V lost 0 bases, J lost 8 bases, and 4 bases stayed unmatched. The CDR3 loop spans 15 amino acids. For the CDR3, the DNA is TGTGCCAGCAGCTTAGCGCGGACTAGCGAAGGGGAGCTGTTTTTT. As protein: CASSLARTSEGELFF.

V and J are TRBV6-6 and TRBJ2-7; possibly TRBD2 for D (5 bases). The V gene's germline CDR1 is MNHNY and CDR2 SVGAGI (reference sequence). V shed 8 bases and J shed 7 bases, with 12 bases lying between them. The CDR3 length is 11 residues. The DNA of the CDR3 is TGTGCCAGCGGAAATTCGGGGGAGCAGTACTTC. This encodes CASGNSGEQYF.

The chain has TRBV2 and TRBJ2-5; 10 positions match TRBD2. V trimming: 4 bases; J trimming: 2 bases; junction bases outside the gene matches: 4. CDR1 and CDR2 from the germline V gene are SNHLY and FYNNEI. There are 15 residues in the CDR3. The CDR3 region is CASSAGTSVQETQYF. Written as DNA, the CDR3 is TGTGCCAGCAGTGCCGGGACTAGCGTTCAAGAGACCCAGTACTTC. Drawing the rest from reference TRBV2 and TRBJ2-5, the complete variable domain is EPEVTQTPSHQVTQMGQEVILRCVPISNHLYFYWYRQILGQKVEFLVSFYNNEISEKSEIFDDQFSVERPDGSNFTLKIRSTKLEDSAMYFCASSAGTSVQETQYFGPGTRLLVL.

A few counts support this clone. The chain recombines TRBV4-2 with TRBJ2-1; 8 nucleotides line up with TRBD2. The CDR3 has 14 amino acids. With V trimmed by 1 base and J by 8 bases, 4 bases remained unmatched. The germline gives CDR1 LGHNA, CDR2 YNFKEQ. CDR3 sequence reads: CASSQAGGVDEQFF. The DNA of the CDR3 is TGTGCCAGCAGCCAAGCGGGGGGGGTCGATGAGCAGTTCTTC.

The CDR3 nucleotides are TGTGCCAGCTCACCATTAACCGGATCCGGTCAGCCCCAGCATTTT. Encoded protein: CASSPLTGSGQPQHF. The chain couples TRBV18 to TRBJ1-5; D is unresolved. Deletions cut 2 bases from V and 6 bases from J, with 14 bases between. Germline V CDR1 and CDR2: KGHSH, LQKENI. This CDR3 has 15 amino acids.